The 17 T cell receptor beta chains in this list originate from one sample, sequenced in a study of blood T cells in healthy people across ages. A second PCR, run for 7 to 11 cycles, used a sample-barcoded 5' primer plus a J-beta primer mix. TCRdb processed the 5' RACE reads anew with MiXCR; each CDR3 protein has one entry. The table shows hundreds of thousands of distinct CDR3 sequences, with about a fifth occurring only once. Specimen: blood. The source of these receptors is a man between 65 and 85 years old in good health.

V usage is TRBV4-1 and J usage is TRBJ2-7, with TRBD2 identical over 9 bases. Trimming at V came to 0 bases and at J to 2 bases, leaving 8 bases not matched to a gene. This CDR3 is built from 17 residues. Per the germline V gene, CDR1 is MGHRA and CDR2 is YSYEKL. CDR3 amino acids: CASSQEYGLAGPYEQYF. The CDR3 nucleotides are TGCGCCAGCAGCCAAGAATACGGGCTAGCGGGGCCCTACGAGCAGTACTTC.

V gene TRBV19 combines with J gene TRBJ2-3; 9 nucleotides agree with TRBD1. From germline, CDR1 is LNHDA and CDR2 SQIVND (reference sequence). J gave up 0 bases and V 4 bases, and 5 bases lay outside the gene matches. The CDR3 sequence is 16 residues long. The CDR3 region is CASSRQGGSSTDTQYF. For the CDR3, the DNA is TGTGCCAGTAGTAGACAGGGGGGATCTAGCACAGATACGCAGTATTTT.

This clonotype was picked up a small number of times. Germline and junction disagree at one end, which may indicate a read error. The chain employs TRBV18 and TRBJ2-1; D gene uncertain. CDR3 length: 15 residues. The germline V gene encodes CDR1 KGHSH and CDR2 LQKENI. CDR3 amino acids: CASSPLPASFNEQFF. Written as DNA, the CDR3 is TGTGCCAGCTCACCGTTACCCGCCTCCTTCAATGAGCAGTTCTTC.

The chain combines TRBV5-1 with TRBJ2-3; weak D call: TRBD1 (6 bases). The V gene lost 0 bases and the J gene lost 3 bases, with 14 bases spanning the gap. Germline V gene data show CDR1 as SGHRS and CDR2 as YFSETQ. CDR3 size: 16 residues. CDR3 loop: CASSLVGGVSTDTQYF. DNA for the CDR3: TGCGCCAGCAGCTTGGTAGGGGGAGTTTCAACAGATACGCAGTATTTT.

This clonotype came up a few times. This chain uses TRBV3-1 with TRBJ1-6; D not resolved. V lost 1 base to trimming and J lost 14 bases, with 6 bases between them. Germline values: CDR1 LGHDT, CDR2 YNNKEL (reference sequence). The CDR3 contains 11 residues. CDR3 DNA: TGTGCCAGCAGCCAAGCTGCGACCCTCCACTTT. Amino acids: CASSQAATLHF.

The chain uses TRBV5-4 and TRBJ2-3; 8 nucleotides line up with TRBD2. The V and J ends lost 6 bases and 4 bases, in that order; junction bases with no gene match: 10. The CDR3 covers 15 residues. CDR1 SGHNT and CDR2 YYREEE come from the germline V gene (reference sequence). In nucleotides, the CDR3 is TGTGCCAGCACCCTCGCCGGTAGCGGGGCAGATACGCAGTATTTT. It translates to CASTLAGSGADTQYF.

The V call is TRBV7-2, the J call TRBJ2-5; TRBD1 might be the D (5 bases). The germline V and J ends were trimmed by 5 bases and 5 bases, with 12 bases remaining between them. Per the germline V gene, CDR1 is SGHTA and CDR2 is FQGNSA. The CDR3 runs to 13 residues. In DNA form, the CDR3 reads TGTGCCAGCAGCCCACAGGTGTTTGAGACCCAGTACTTC. Amino acids: CASSPQVFETQYF.

This clonotype occurred a few times. A read error may account for a junction end that differs from germline. The J gene is TRBJ1-2, the V gene TRBV27; D might be TRBD1 (5 bases). The CDR3 runs 15 residues. Germline assignment: CDR1 MNHEY and CDR2 SMNVEV (reference sequence). For the CDR3, the DNA is TGTGCCAGCAGTTCCGTACAGGCGACGGCATATGGCCACACCTTC. Protein: CASSSVQATAYGHTF.

This clonotype occurred many times. The chain couples TRBV20-1 to TRBJ1-2; no definite D call. This CDR3 has 13 residues. The germline V and J ends were trimmed by 4 bases and 0 bases, with 9 bases remaining between them. Germline assignment: CDR1 DFQATT and CDR2 SNEGSKA (reference sequence). CDR3 bases: TGCAGTGCTACCGATACGGCTAACTATGGCTACACCTTC. Translated, it gives CSATDTANYGYTF.

This clonotype was recorded a few times. The rearrangement uses TRBV6-5 and TRBJ2-5; no clear D. CDR3 length equals 14 residues. Germline V gene data show CDR1 as MNHEY and CDR2 as SVGAGI. V lost 0 bases, J lost 5 bases, and 10 bases lay in between. In DNA form, the CDR3 reads TGTGCCAGCAGTTACTCGAACTTACTTGAGACCCAGTACTTC. Its protein is CASSYSNLLETQYF.

J is TRBJ2-3 and V is TRBV3-1; 12 bases agree with TRBD2. CDR1 LGHDT and CDR2 YNNKEL come from the germline V gene (reference sequence). J was trimmed by 5 bases and V by 3 bases; bases with no gene match: 6. The CDR3 totals 16 residues. CDR3 amino acids: CASSQRTSGVRDTQYF. Written as DNA, the CDR3 is TGTGCCAGCAGCCAGAGGACTAGCGGGGTTCGAGATACGCAGTATTTT.

The V gene is TRBV5-1, the J gene TRBJ2-5; TRBD2 matches at 9 bases. The end of the DNA is better explained by TRBJ2-1, so the J call may be wrong. The CDR3 contains 14 residues. CDR1 and CDR2 (germline): SGHRS, YFSETQ. In nucleotides, the CDR3 is TGCGCCAGCAGCTTGTTGGCTAGCGGGGATGAGCAGTTCTTC. This encodes CASSLLASGDEQFF.

The J gene is TRBJ2-1, the V gene TRBV20-1; D uncertain. This CDR3 has 13 residues. V lost 4 bases, J lost 14 bases, and 21 bases lay in between. CDR1 is DFQATT, CDR2 SNEGSKA, per germline (reference sequence). The DNA for the CDR3 is TGCAGTGCTACAGACAAGACATGGAAGAAGGAGTTCTTC. It yields the protein CSATDKTWKKEFF.

This clonotype came up a few times. The chain joins TRBV2 to TRBJ1-4, with no clear D. There are 14 residues in the CDR3. The germline V gene encodes CDR1 SNHLY and CDR2 FYNNEI. Trimming took 7 bases from V and 3 from J, leaving 12 bases between them. The CDR3 sequence is CASIRLDPNEKLFF. DNA for the CDR3: TGTGCCAGCATTAGATTGGACCCTAATGAAAAACTGTTTTTT.

This clonotype has just one count. This chain uses TRBV12-3 or TRBV12-4 with TRBJ2-2; TRBD2 matches at 7 bases. This CDR3 comprises 16 residues. V was pared by 4 bases and J by 3 bases, with 8 bases of the junction left unmatched. CDR3 protein: CASSYAASGYTGELFF. The CDR3 region has the DNA TGTGCCAGCAGTTATGCGGCTAGCGGTTACACCGGGGAGCTGTTTTTT.

The V call is TRBV20-1, the J call TRBJ2-1; 7 bases are a match to TRBD2. The CDR3 runs 15 residues. Unmatched junction bases numbered 9, after V lost 3 bases and J lost 4 bases. Looked up from germline, CDR1 is DFQATT and CDR2 is SNEGSKA (reference sequence). The DNA for the CDR3 is TGCAGTGCTAGGGCAGCGGGATCTGTTTACAATGAGCAGTTCTTC. It codes for CSARAAGSVYNEQFF.

The V and J genes are TRBV20-1 and TRBJ2-3, with D maybe TRBD2 (5 bases). Germline V gene sequence: CDR1 DFQATT, CDR2 SNEGSKA (reference sequence). CDR3 length: 13 residues. V gave up 0 bases and J gave up 4 bases, with 8 bases separating them. This CDR3 reads CSARDMGADTQYF. CDR3 sequence (DNA): TGCAGTGCTAGAGATATGGGAGCAGATACGCAGTATTTT.